This TCR beta chain was retrieved from a study of cytomegalovirus exposure and HLA in healthy donors. PCR used 60 Vbeta primers and 13 Jbeta primers. Sequencing used immunoSEQ multiplex PCR; TCRdb keeps in-frame clones, though not all of them. There are roughly 130,000 clones in the sample; roughly 80% occur only once, and more than 3% lies in the top ten. This CDR3 has 14 amino acids. Germline V lookup: CDR1 SGHTA, CDR2 FQGTGA. V lost 5 bases and J lost 2; bases outside the gene matches: 4. This sequence was found in a female donor in good health and CMV-seronegative. Sequencing used PBMCs. J is TRBJ2-7 and V is TRBV7-3, with 9 bases that match TRBD1. The CDR3 DNA reads TGTGCCAGCAGCCCACAGGGGGCGACCTACGAGCAGTACTTC. Protein sequence: CASSPQGATYEQYF.